A single sample is the source of the 21 T cell receptor beta chains below, sequenced in a study of cytomegalovirus exposure and HLA in healthy donors. The primer mix had 60 Vbeta and 13 Jbeta primers. Using immunoSEQ multiplex PCR, the repertoire was profiled, and TCRdb retains in-frame clones only, with some absent. Of more than 200,000 clones listed, almost 80% are singletons. The material sequenced was PBMCs. These receptors came from a male donor in good health and CMV-seronegative.

The chain joins TRBV27 to TRBJ1-1, with TRBD1 matching over 10 bases. V was pared by 5 bases and J by 5 bases, with 11 bases of the junction left unmatched. The CDR3 covers 16 residues. Germline V gene lookup returns CDR1 MNHEY and CDR2 SMNVEV (reference sequence). The CDR3 sequence is CASSLTRQGAETEAFF. DNA for the CDR3: TGTGCCAGCAGTCTCACACGACAGGGGGCGGAAACTGAAGCTTTCTTT.

V usage is TRBV9 and J usage is TRBJ1-1; D call uncertain. CDR3 length equals 14 residues. V was cut by 0 bases and J by 5 bases, with 11 bases left in between. CDR1 SGDLS and CDR2 YYNGEE come from the germline V gene. CDR3 loop: CASSVAVGRTEAFF. The DNA of the CDR3 is TGTGCCAGCAGCGTAGCTGTAGGGAGGACTGAAGCTTTCTTT.

This clone was observed a handful of times. The CDR3 protein is CASSRPRVGQGEKLFF. The CDR3 DNA sequence: TGTGCCAGCAGCCGACCAAGGGTAGGGCAGGGTGAAAAACTGTTTTTT. This sequence joins TRBV4-2 and TRBJ1-4; TRBD1 is a possible D gene (5 bases). CDR1 is LGHNA and CDR2 is YNFKEQ in the germline V gene. CDR3 size: 16 residues. V was trimmed by 4 bases and J by 7 bases, leaving 19 bases between them.

The chain combines TRBV27 with TRBJ2-7, with TRBD1 identical over 10 bases. The CDR3 totals 14 residues. Trimming at V came to 5 bases and at J to 3 bases, leaving 4 bases not matched to a gene. Germline-derived CDR1 and CDR2 are MNHEY and SMNVEV (reference sequence). The CDR3 reads CASSRRDRGYEQYF. CDR3 coding DNA: TGTGCCAGCAGTCGCCGGGACAGGGGCTACGAGCAGTACTTC.

V usage is TRBV7-3 and J usage is TRBJ2-7; D is perhaps TRBD2 (5 bases). This CDR3 has 16 amino acids. Trimming removed 1 base at V and 0 bases at J, with 13 bases between. Germline values: CDR1 SGHTA, CDR2 FQGTGA. The CDR3 region is CASSLIRGNLSYEQYF. CDR3 DNA sequence: TGTGCCAGCAGCTTAATCCGGGGAAACCTCTCCTACGAGCAGTACTTC. Based on the CDR3 plus reference TRBV7-3 and TRBJ2-7, the full variable domain is GAGVSQTPSNKVTEKGKYVELRCDPISGHTALYWYRQSLGQGPEFLIYFQGTGAADDSGLPNDRFFAVRPEGSVSTLKIQRTERGDSAVYLCASSLIRGNLSYEQYFGPGTRLTVT.

V usage is TRBV7-2 and J usage is TRBJ1-2; D unresolved. The CDR3 is made up of 14 amino acids. Germline CDR1 is SGHTA and CDR2 is FQGNSA. Trimming removed 0 bases at V and 8 bases at J, with 13 bases between. CDR3 sequence reads: CASSLAVSDGGYTF. CDR3 DNA: TGTGCCAGCAGCTTAGCAGTCAGCGATGGGGGCTACACCTTC.

This chain connects TRBV25-1 to TRBJ2-7, with D perhaps TRBD1 (5 bases). Per germline, CDR1 MGHDK and CDR2 SYGVNS. Trimming took off 6 bases at V and 0 bases at J, with 15 bases between the two ends. This CDR3 region has 15 residues. This CDR3 is CASRAPGLLSYEQYF. The CDR3 nucleotides are TGTGCCAGCAGGGCTCCAGGGCTTCTCTCCTACGAGCAGTACTTC.

Only a few counts were recorded for this clone. The chain combines TRBV9 with TRBJ2-3; 9 bases map to TRBD2. The germline V gene encodes CDR1 SGDLS and CDR2 YYNGEE. With 6 bases clipped from V and 1 base from J, the junction kept 0 bases outside the gene matches. The CDR3 is 13 residues long. CDR3 DNA sequence: TGTGCCAGCACTAGCGGGGGCACAGATACGCAGTATTTT. Translating it yields CASTSGGTDTQYF.

The chain combines TRBV29-1 with TRBJ1-2; a weak D match, TRBD1 (5 bases). Germline CDR1 is SQVTM and CDR2 is ANQGSEA. The CDR3 extends over 10 amino acids. Trimming pared 3 bases from V and 11 bases from J, leaving 10 bases between. The CDR3 nucleotides are TGCAGCGTTGAGGCGGGGGGGTACACCTTC. Residues: CSVEAGGYTF. Complete variable domain (other parts from reference TRBV29-1 and TRBJ1-2): SAVISQKPSRDICQRGTSLTIQCQVDSQVTMMFWYRQQPGQSLTLIATANQGSEATYESGFVIDKFPISRPNLTFSTLTVSNMSPEDSSIYLCSVEAGGYTFGSGTRLTVV.

CDR3 sequence reads: CASSFDQRAYEQYF. In nucleotides, the CDR3 is TGTGCCAGCAGCTTTGACCAACGGGCCTACGAGCAGTACTTC. V is TRBV7-2 and J is TRBJ2-7, with D unclear. The germline V gene encodes CDR1 SGHTA and CDR2 FQGNSA. CDR3 length: 14 amino acids. V lost 3 bases and J lost 2, with 11 bases in between.

The chain has TRBV27 and TRBJ2-7, with D possibly TRBD2 on 5 matching bases. CDR3 length equals 15 residues. Trimming took off 2 bases at V and 1 base at J, with 12 bases between the two ends. Germline V gene data show CDR1 as MNHEY and CDR2 as SMNVEV (reference sequence). The CDR3 bases are TGTGCCAGCAGTTTAATCGGGGAATGGTCCTACGAGCAGTACTTC. Encoded protein: CASSLIGEWSYEQYF.

The chain links TRBV6-5 to TRBJ1-2; TRBD1 matches at 9 bases. After removal of 7 bases from V and 9 bases from J, the junction contained 12 bases not matched to a gene. Per the germline V gene, CDR1 is MNHEY and CDR2 is SVGAGI. This CDR3 has 14 amino acids. CDR3 amino acids: CASILAGTGNSYTF. The DNA for the CDR3 is TGTGCCAGCATCCTCGCCGGGACAGGGAATAGCTACACCTTC.

The rearrangement links TRBV4-3 to TRBJ2-7; 7 nucleotides agree with TRBD1. Germline V gene sequence: CDR1 LGHNA, CDR2 YSLEER. This CDR3 has 15 amino acids. Unmatched junction bases numbered 6, after V lost 1 base and J lost 3 bases. CDR3: CASSQGKQGNYEQYF. The CDR3 coding sequence is TGCGCCAGCAGCCAAGGCAAACAGGGGAACTACGAGCAGTACTTC.

The chain carries TRBV27 and TRBJ2-7, with a tentative D call TRBD1 (5 bases). With 5 bases removed from V and 5 bases from J, the gap between germline ends came to 13 bases. CDR1 and CDR2 (germline): MNHEY, SMNVEV (reference sequence). CDR3 length: 13 amino acids. CDR3 protein: CASSPIQAHEQYF. CDR3 bases: TGTGCCAGCAGTCCCATACAGGCCCACGAGCAGTACTTC.

The J gene is TRBJ2-3, the V gene TRBV7-6, with D uncertain. The germline CDR1 and CDR2 sequences are SGHVS and FNYEAQ. The CDR3 length is 13 residues. The ends were cut back, 5 bases at V and 2 bases at J, with 8 bases in the middle. CDR3 DNA sequence: TGTGCCAGCAGCATCCTTAACACAGATACGCAGTATTTT. Translation: CASSILNTDTQYF.

This clone was seen more than once but under ten times. The rearrangement links TRBV5-4 to TRBJ1-1; TRBD1 matches at 10 bases. V lost 6 bases, J lost 4 bases, and 3 bases stayed unmatched. This CDR3 contains 13 residues. The germline CDR1 and CDR2 sequences are SGHNT and YYREEE (reference sequence). CDR3 region: CASIRTGGTEAFF. As DNA, the CDR3 is TGTGCCAGCATCCGGACAGGGGGCACTGAAGCTTTCTTT.

CDR3 nucleotides: TGTGCCAGCAGCGTAGGGGGCACACCCCTCCACTTT. Protein product: CASSVGGTPLHF. The gene calls are TRBV9 and TRBJ1-6, with D maybe TRBD1 (5 bases). The ends were cut back, 0 bases at V and 11 bases at J, with 6 bases in the middle. This CDR3 contains 12 residues. Germline CDR1 reads SGDLS; CDR2 reads YYNGEE.

This clone was counted a few times. The chain couples TRBV7-9 to TRBJ2-1; D perhaps matches TRBD2 (5 bases). V was pared by 2 bases and J by 6 bases, with 11 bases between. CDR3 length: 14 residues. Germline CDR1 is SEHNR and CDR2 is FQNEAQ (reference sequence). The CDR3 nucleotides read TGTGCCAGCAGCTTAAGGACTCTGGGCAATGAGCAGTTCTTC. Its protein product is CASSLRTLGNEQFF.

This clone was picked up one time. V and J are TRBV6-1 and TRBJ2-1, with 7 bases that match TRBD1. Per the germline V gene, CDR1 is MNHNS and CDR2 is SASEGT. The CDR3 runs 15 residues. The junction had 8 bases not matched to a gene; V was cut back by 6 bases and J by 3 bases. CDR3 nucleotide sequence: TGTGCCAGCAGAGAGACAGGGTTCGTCTACAATGAGCAGTTCTTC. Its protein is CASRETGFVYNEQFF.

This clone was seen a single time. The rearrangement links TRBV5-1 to TRBJ1-4, with TRBD1 matching over 11 bases. This CDR3 is 15 amino acids long. Germline lookup yields CDR1 SGHRS and CDR2 YFSETQ. The V segment lost 4 bases and the J segment 5 bases; nucleotides outside the gene matches: 4. Here the CDR3 reads CASSTGDRGNEKLFF. The DNA of the CDR3 is TGCGCCAGCAGCACAGGGGACAGGGGGAATGAAAAACTGTTTTTT.

The chain employs TRBV27 and TRBJ1-1; weak D call: TRBD1 (6 bases). Trimming took off 3 bases at V and 8 bases at J, with 10 bases between the two ends. CDR1 and CDR2 from the germline V gene are MNHEY and SMNVEV (reference sequence). The CDR3 is 12 residues long. CDR3 in amino acids: CASSFLQGEAFF. The CDR3 nucleotides are TGTGCCAGCAGTTTCCTCCAGGGGGAAGCTTTCTTT.